This TCR beta chain came from a study of cytomegalovirus exposure and HLA in healthy donors. Study-level results: Further analysis, carried out later, found HLA-associated TCR beta chains more clonally expanded than equally common other chains. Rarity characterized most TCR sequences, yet some public TCRs appeared in many donors. Later analysis showed most CMV-associated TCR beta chains appearing HLA-restricted.

The PCR made use of 60 Vbeta and 13 Jbeta primers. TCRdb's table, derived via immunoSEQ multiplex PCR, lists solely in-frame clones and lacks some. The repertoire consists of about 160,000 clones, with about 76% occurring once and the leading ten covering about 7.4%. A single count supports this clone. Its antigen is still unknown. The V and J ends lost 3 bases and 1 base respectively, with 9 bases between them. From germline, CDR1 is MNHEY and CDR2 SMNVEV (reference sequence). The CDR3 loop spans 14 amino acids. The chain recombines TRBV27 with TRBJ1-1, with a possible D match to TRBD1 (5 bases). The receptor was derived from a male donor in good health and CMV-seropositive. Source material: PBMCs. CDR3 residues: CASSLLGANTEAFF. The CDR3 nucleotides read TGTGCCAGCAGTTTGTTAGGGGCGAACACTGAAGCTTTCTTT.